This T cell receptor beta chain was retrieved from a study of T cell changes during pregnancy in multiple sclerosis. The CDR3 has 12 residues. Trimming removed 7 bases at V and 3 bases at J, with 4 bases between. In germline, CDR1 is LNHDA, CDR2 SQIVND (reference sequence). The method was immunoSEQ multiplex PCR; TCRdb's version includes in-frame clones alone and lacks a portion of them. The sample lists 29,000 or so clones, roughly 92% occurring once. The TCR comes from a female donor with multiple sclerosis, enrolled in a pregnancy study. The J gene is TRBJ2-6, the V gene TRBV19; D is undetermined. The source material was CD8+ T cells from peripheral blood mononuclear cells, sampled before pregnancy. The chain's CDR3 is CASTNGANVLTF. The DNA for the CDR3 is TGTGCCAGTACTAATGGGGCCAACGTCCTGACTTTC.